This passage covers 23 T cell receptor beta chains from one sample sequenced in a study of CD8 T cells in ankylosing spondylitis. A single record per CDR3 protein comes from TCRdb applying MiXCR to the 5' RACE reads. The table has about 260,000 distinct CDR3 sequences, approximately 20% seen once. Sequencing input: blood, either unsorted or a sorted T cell fraction (not recorded which). Source of these receptors: a male donor with ankylosing spondylitis or in good health (not recorded which).

This rearrangement joins TRBV20-1 to TRBJ2-1, with a possible D match to TRBD1 (6 bases). The CDR3 has 14 amino acids. Germline CDR1 DFQATT, CDR2 SNEGSKA (reference sequence). The V end lost 3 bases, the J end lost 4 bases, and 13 bases lay between the germline ends. Here the CDR3 reads CSASPRTAYNEQFF. The CDR3 DNA reads TGCAGTGCTAGTCCCCGGACAGCTTACAATGAGCAGTTCTTC.

This clonotype was seen ten or more times. V and J are TRBV20-1 and TRBJ1-1, with 8 bases aligning to TRBD1. Trimming at V came to 4 bases and at J to 1 base, leaving 5 bases not matched to a gene. This CDR3 is built from 14 residues. From germline, CDR1 is DFQATT and CDR2 SNEGSKA (reference sequence). The CDR3 DNA sequence: TGCAGTGCTACCAGGGGGCAAGGGAACACTGAAGCTTTCTTT. This translates into CSATRGQGNTEAFF.

The rearrangement joins TRBV12-3 or TRBV12-4 to TRBJ2-7; 12 nucleotides match TRBD2. The CDR3 is made up of 14 amino acids. V shed 2 bases, J shed 8 bases, and the junction held 4 bases outside the gene matches. The CDR3 DNA is TGTGCCAGCAGTTTATACGGACTAGCGGGAAAGCAGTACGTC. Translated: CASSLYGLAGKQYV.

The chain carries TRBV6-2 or TRBV6-3 and TRBJ2-3; D tentatively fits TRBD1 or TRBD2 (6 bases each). The CDR3 contains 13 residues. Germline values: CDR1 MNHEY, CDR2 SVGEGT. The V end lost 6 bases, the J end lost 5 bases, and 12 bases lay between the germline ends. The CDR3 loop reads CASRNGGGDTQYF. CDR3 DNA: TGTGCCAGCAGAAACGGGGGCGGAGATACGCAGTATTTT.

This sequence joins TRBV28 and TRBJ2-5, with 14 positions matching TRBD2. CDR1 and CDR2 from the germline V gene are MDHEN and SYDVKM. V gave up 7 bases and J gave up 6 bases; unmatched junction bases: 13. The CDR3 covers 17 residues. CDR3 DNA: TGTGCCAGCAAGACCCAGGGACTAGCGGGAGATGGAAAGACCCAGTACTTC. This sequence encodes CASKTQGLAGDGKTQYF.

This clonotype was picked up a small number of times. The chain couples TRBV7-3 to TRBJ2-7, with D perhaps TRBD2 (6 bases). The germline gives CDR1 SGHTA, CDR2 FQGTGA. V gave up 2 bases and J gave up 3 bases, with 20 bases separating them. The CDR3 is 17 amino acids. DNA for the CDR3: TGTGCCAGCAGCTTATGTGGGGAGGACCCCCCTCACTACGAGCAGTACGTC. Its translation is CASSLCGEDPPHYEQYV.

The chain carries TRBV6-4 and TRBJ1-2, with D tentatively TRBD1 (6 bases). The length of the CDR3 is 17 residues. Germline-derived CDR1 and CDR2 are MRHNA and SNTAGT. Trimming shortened V by 2 bases and J by 7 bases, and 23 bases separated the two germline ends. The CDR3 DNA is TGTGCCAGCAGTGACACTCAACTCAGGGGCTCCTTCGGTGGCTACACCTTC. Translation: CASSDTQLRGSFGGYTF.

The V and J genes are TRBV10-3 and TRBJ2-7; 8 nucleotides align to TRBD1. The CDR3 has 13 amino acids. Germline lookup yields CDR1 ENHRY and CDR2 SYGVKD. J lost 5 bases, V lost 7 bases, and 7 bases had no gene match. The CDR3 DNA reads TGTGCCATCAAAGGACAGGGCTTCCACGAGCAGTACGTC. Its protein is CAIKGQGFHEQYV.

This clonotype appeared a few times. The chain recombines TRBV6-2 or TRBV6-3 with TRBJ2-2; D is perhaps TRBD2 (6 bases). CDR1 and CDR2 from the germline V gene are MNHEY and SVGEGT. The CDR3 covers 17 residues. The V gene lost 0 bases and the J gene lost 6 bases, with 17 bases spanning the gap. The CDR3 loop is CASSYSREGGTAGELFF. The CDR3 DNA sequence: TGTGCCAGCAGTTACTCCCGTGAGGGTGGGACTGCCGGGGAGCTGTTTTTT.

A remark on this clonotype: One junction end disagrees with the germline gene, perhaps due to a read error. This chain connects TRBV10-3 to TRBJ2-2; 7 bases map to TRBD2. From germline, CDR1 is ENHRY and CDR2 SYGVKD. The CDR3 is 14 residues long. The chain's CDR3 is CVITLAANTGELFF. The CDR3 DNA reads TGTGTCATCACGCTAGCGGCCAACACCGGGGAGCTGTTTTTT.

Note on this clonotype: A much larger clone lies one base from this, so it may be a read error. This chain connects TRBV28 to TRBJ2-2; the D is unclear. This CDR3 spans 15 amino acids. Per the germline V gene, CDR1 is MDHEN and CDR2 is SYDVKM. The CDR3 sequence is CTSSSSGEWTGELFF. The DNA for the CDR3 is TGTACCAGCAGCTCCTCGGGCGAATGGACCGGGGAGCTGTTTTTT.

This clonotype appeared many times. The chain carries TRBV6-1 and TRBJ2-1; 11 nucleotides align to TRBD1. Germline values: CDR1 MNHNS, CDR2 SASEGT. V was clipped by 8 bases and J by 7 bases; unmatched bases: 4. This CDR3 region has 13 residues. The CDR3 nucleotides read TGTGCCAGCGGACAGGGGGCGAAGAATGAGCAGTTCTTC. Residues: CASGQGAKNEQFF.

This clonotype was detected only a few times. One end of the junction is discordant with germline, which a read error may explain. The gene calls are TRBV3-1 and TRBJ2-1; D may be TRBD1 (6 bases). The CDR3 runs 14 residues. Germline CDR1 is LGHDT and CDR2 is YNNKEL (reference sequence). Here the CDR3 reads CASGQGNLHNEQFF. The DNA for the CDR3 is TGTGCCAGCGGCCAGGGGAATCTTCACAATGAGCAGTTCTTC.

This clonotype was found a few times. The J gene is TRBJ1-2, the V gene TRBV5-1; 7 nucleotides agree with TRBD1. Germline V gene data show CDR1 as SGHRS and CDR2 as YFSETQ. J lost 10 bases, V lost 4 bases, and 13 bases had no gene match. This CDR3 spans 14 amino acids. CDR3 sequence reads: CASSRGQSGLDYTF. The CDR3 bases are TGCGCCAGCAGCCGGGGACAGTCCGGTCTTGACTACACCTTC.

This clonotype was found a few times. V is TRBV12-3 or TRBV12-4 and J is TRBJ2-2; TRBD1 matches 7 bases. The CDR3 runs 16 residues. The V gene end was trimmed by 5 bases and the J gene end by 2 bases; junction bases not matched to a gene: 8. The CDR3 DNA reads as TGTGCCAGCAGTGCATCCGGGACAGCTAACACCGGGGAGCTGTTTTTT. It encodes CASSASGTANTGELFF.

The chain carries TRBV21-1 and TRBJ2-7; TRBD1 is the table's D call and was not checked against the DNA. TRBV21-1 is designated a pseudogene. This CDR3 is 15 amino acids long. The CDR3 sequence: CASSRGHTSSYEQYV. CDR3 in DNA: TGTGCCAGCAGCAGGGGCCACACTAGCTCCTACGAGCAGTACGTC.

Only one count was recorded for this clonotype. The chain couples TRBV20-1 to TRBJ2-5; 10 bases fit TRBD2. The CDR3 runs 15 residues. V shed 2 bases, J shed 4 bases, and the junction held 7 bases outside the gene matches. Germline CDR1 is DFQATT and CDR2 is SNEGSKA (reference sequence). CDR3 DNA sequence: TGCAGTGCTAGACGGGGGGGACTAGCGTCAGAGACCCAGTACTTC. It yields the protein CSARRGGLASETQYF.

The chain recombines TRBV15 with TRBJ1-4; perhaps TRBD1 as D (5 bases). This CDR3 has 13 amino acids. The V gene lost 8 bases and the J gene lost 7 bases, with 14 bases spanning the gap. Germline CDR1 LNHNV, CDR2 YYDKDF (reference sequence). The CDR3 loop is CATGQGGVEKLFF. CDR3 DNA sequence: TGTGCCACCGGGCAGGGCGGGGTTGAAAAACTGTTTTTT.

The chain uses TRBV20-1 and TRBJ1-5; D unclear. The V gene lost 6 bases and the J gene lost 7 bases, with 22 bases spanning the gap. Germline CDR1 and CDR2: DFQATT and SNEGSKA (reference sequence). This CDR3 spans 15 amino acids. The CDR3 DNA sequence: TGCAGTGCCGCAAGTGGACCTCGGGTAGAACAGCCCCAGCATTTT. It specifies CSAASGPRVEQPQHF.

The J gene is TRBJ1-4, the V gene TRBV5-1; 7 bases are shared with TRBD1. The trim removed 4 bases at V and 0 bases at J, leaving 15 bases unmatched. Germline loops: CDR1 SGHRS, CDR2 YFSETQ. The CDR3 contains 19 residues. The CDR3 loop reads CASSPGQARWRATNEKLFF. As DNA, the CDR3 is TGCGCCAGCAGCCCCGGACAGGCACGTTGGAGAGCAACTAATGAAAAACTGTTTTTT. Filled out from reference TRBV5-1 and TRBJ1-4, the complete variable domain reads KAGVTQTPRYLIKTRGQQVTLSCSPISGHRSVSWYQQTPGQGLQFLFEYFSETQRNKGNFPGRFSGRQFSNSRSEMNVSTLELGDSALYLCASSPGQARWRATNEKLFFGSGTQLSVL.

In this sample, this clonotype turned up a few times. This chain uses TRBV20-1 with TRBJ1-5; D remains unclear. The V end lost 3 bases, the J end lost 0 bases, and 9 bases lay between the germline ends. This CDR3 comprises 14 residues. Germline CDR1 reads DFQATT; CDR2 reads SNEGSKA (reference sequence). The DNA for the CDR3 is TGCAGTGCTAGCAAGGGAGATAGCAATCAGCCCCAGCATTTT. Protein product: CSASKGDSNQPQHF.

Regarding this clonotype: A much larger clone differs from this one at a single base, so this may be a read error. This CDR3 fails to terminate in the conserved phenylalanine or tryptophan, so it likely reflects a read error. J is TRBJ1-2 and V is TRBV12-3 or TRBV12-4; D is ambiguous. Trimming stripped 2 bases from V and 3 bases from J, with 7 bases between. The CDR3 spans 13 residues. The CDR3 spells CASSLRADYGYTL. CDR3 nucleotide sequence: TGTGCCAGCAGTTTAAGGGCAGACTATGGCTACACCCTC.

CDR3 DNA sequence: TGTGCCATCAGTCGGACAGGGACAACCAATGAGCAGTTCTTC. Its translation: CAISRTGTTNEQFF. J is TRBJ2-1 and V is TRBV10-3; 8 bases are shared with TRBD1. Germline values: CDR1 ENHRY, CDR2 SYGVKD. The CDR3 contains 14 residues. The J segment lost 6 bases and the V segment lost 5 bases, leaving 6 bases of the junction unmatched.